One sample yielded the 5 T cell receptor beta chains listed below, sequenced in a study of blood T cell repertoires in COVID-19. TCRdb keeps only in-frame clones here, not all; method: immunoSEQ multiplex PCR. The sample includes over 60,000 clones, more than 90% of them seen just once. The sample taken for sequencing was peripheral blood. The receptor set was obtained from a human donor in a cohort sampled during active COVID-19.

The chain couples TRBV11-2 to TRBJ1-2; D uncertain. The V gene's germline CDR1 is SGHAT and CDR2 FQNNGV. Trimming removed 10 bases from V and 4 bases from J, with 10 bases in between. CDR3 size: 11 residues. In nucleotides, the CDR3 is TGTGCCACCCATAGTGGCTATGGCTACACCTTC. This gives the protein CATHSGYGYTF.

In DNA, the CDR3 is TGTGCCAGCAGTTCATTAGCGGGGGGGCCAGATACGCAGTATTTT. It yields the protein CASSSLAGGPDTQYF. The chain has TRBV6-5 and TRBJ2-3; TRBD2 matches at 11 bases. V lost 4 bases and J lost 4; bases outside the gene matches: 4. Germline V gene lookup returns CDR1 MNHEY and CDR2 SVGAGI. This CDR3 region has 15 residues.

Only one count was recorded for this clone. The CDR3 DNA reads TGTGCCATCGGACTAGCGGGGGACGTGCAGTATTTT. Its protein product is CAIGLAGDVQYF. This rearrangement joins TRBV10-3 to TRBJ2-3; 13 nucleotides agree with TRBD2. The trim removed 8 bases at V and 11 bases at J, leaving 4 bases unmatched. The CDR3 spans 12 residues. Germline CDR1 reads ENHRY; CDR2 reads SYGVKD.

The chain is built from TRBV7-8 and TRBJ1-6; D may be TRBD1 (5 bases). Per the germline V gene, CDR1 is SGHVS and CDR2 is FQNEAQ. The CDR3 sequence is 17 residues long. Between the trimmed V and J ends, which lost 5 bases and 9 bases, there was a span of 23 bases. CDR3 nucleotides: TGTGCCAGCAGCCTCGTCCTCGGGGGTAACGTCGGTTCACCCCTCCACTTT. Translating gives CASSLVLGGNVGSPLHF. Variable domain in full (rest from reference TRBV7-8 and TRBJ1-6): GAGVSQSPRYKVAKRGQDVALRCDPISGHVSLFWYQQALGQGPEFLTYFQNEAQLDKSGLPSDRFFAERPEGSVSTLKIQRTQQEDSAVYLCASSLVLGGNVGSPLHFGNGTRLTVT.

J is TRBJ2-3 and V is TRBV18; maybe TRBD1 (5 bases). Germline V lookup: CDR1 KGHSH, CDR2 LQKENI. The V gene lost 3 bases and the J gene lost 5 bases, with 15 bases spanning the gap. The CDR3 has 15 residues. CDR3 in DNA: TGTGCCAGCTCACCCCAAGTAGGGGCCAAAGATACGCAGTATTTT. Translation: CASSPQVGAKDTQYF.